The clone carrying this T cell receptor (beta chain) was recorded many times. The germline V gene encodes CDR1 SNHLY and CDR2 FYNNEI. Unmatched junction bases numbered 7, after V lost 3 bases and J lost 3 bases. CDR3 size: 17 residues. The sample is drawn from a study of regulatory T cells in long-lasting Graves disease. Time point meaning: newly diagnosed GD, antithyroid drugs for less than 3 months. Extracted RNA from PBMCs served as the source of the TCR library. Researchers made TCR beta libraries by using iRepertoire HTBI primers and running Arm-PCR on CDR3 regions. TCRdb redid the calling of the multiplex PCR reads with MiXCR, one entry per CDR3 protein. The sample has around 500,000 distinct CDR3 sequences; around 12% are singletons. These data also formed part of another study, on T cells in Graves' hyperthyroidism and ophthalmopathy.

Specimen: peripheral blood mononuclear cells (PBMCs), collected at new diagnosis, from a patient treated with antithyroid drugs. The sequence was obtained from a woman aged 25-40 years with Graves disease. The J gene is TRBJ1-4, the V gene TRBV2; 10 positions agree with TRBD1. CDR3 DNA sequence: TGTGCCAGCAGTGATCCGGGACAGGGGCTCTCTAATGAAAAACTGTTTTTT. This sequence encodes CASSDPGQGLSNEKLFF.